This T cell receptor (beta chain) was captured in a study of T-cell memory formation after mild COVID-19. TCRdb re-derived calls from the 5' RACE reads in MiXCR, one entry per CDR3 protein. The table has 90,000 to 120,000 distinct CDR3 sequences, 11% seen once. This clonotype was recorded at least ten times. Germline V gene data show CDR1 as SGHAT and CDR2 as FQNNGV. The CDR3 sequence is 13 residues long. V was shortened by 5 bases and J by 5 bases, with 12 bases between the two germline ends. Sequencing used PBMCs or a T cell subset sorted from them (not recorded which). This rearrangement joins TRBV11-2 to TRBJ2-5; the D is unclear. The receptor's source is a man aged 18 to 30 who had mild COVID-19 (a few samples of this study predate the infection). Cell type and time point are not known. In DNA form, the CDR3 reads TGTGCCAGCAGCGAGTCCCTTTGGGAGACCCAGTACTTC. Translated: CASSESLWETQYF. The whole variable domain, remainder taken from reference TRBV11-2 and TRBJ2-5, is EAGVAQSPRYKIIEKRQSVAFWCNPISGHATLYWYQQILGQGPKLLIQFQNNGVVDDSQLPKDRFSAERLKGVDSTLKIQPAKLEDSAVYLCASSESLWETQYFGPGTRLLVL.